The 5 T cell receptor beta chains below all came from one sample that was sequenced in a study of cytomegalovirus exposure and HLA in healthy donors. A multiplex PCR was run with 60 Vbeta primers and 13 Jbeta primers. TCRdb keeps only in-frame clones here, not all; method: immunoSEQ multiplex PCR. The data show about 210,000 clones, 65% to 90% seen once. Specimen: PBMCs. Source of these receptors: a woman aged 25 to 39 in good health and CMV-seronegative.

A remark on this clone: Compared with germline, one end of the junction differs, possibly owing to a read error. The rearrangement links TRBV7-7 to TRBJ2-5, with 10 bases identical to TRBD1. The CDR3 totals 13 residues. Germline V gene sequence: CDR1 SSHAT, CDR2 FNYEAQ (reference sequence). CDR3 amino acids: CASSWDRGETQYF. CDR3 coding DNA: TGTGCTAGCAGCTGGGACAGGGGAGAGACCCAGTACTTC.

The rearrangement uses TRBV7-3 and TRBJ2-1; TRBD2 is a possible D gene (6 bases). CDR3 length equals 18 residues. Germline values: CDR1 SGHTA, CDR2 FQGTGA. V lost 0 bases and J 0 bases, leaving 15 bases between the germline ends. CDR3 sequence reads: CASSLTLPSVSSYNEQFF. As DNA, the CDR3 is TGTGCCAGCAGCTTAACGTTACCTAGCGTCAGCTCCTACAATGAGCAGTTCTTC.

The chain joins TRBV6-5 to TRBJ1-1; TRBD1 aligns across 8 bases. V lost 5 bases and J lost 3; bases outside the gene matches: 5. Germline V gene lookup returns CDR1 MNHEY and CDR2 SVGAGI. This CDR3 is 14 amino acids long. The CDR3 sequence is CASSPGQGDTEAFF. The CDR3 DNA reads TGTGCCAGCAGTCCCGGACAGGGCGACACTGAAGCTTTCTTT.

The V gene is TRBV2, the J gene TRBJ2-7; possibly TRBD1 for D (6 bases). V shed 1 base and J shed 7 bases, with 17 bases lying between them. Germline V gene sequence: CDR1 SNHLY, CDR2 FYNNEI. The CDR3 has 15 residues. In nucleotides, the CDR3 is TGTGCCAGCAGTGAAGGACAGGCCCTCGGGACGGAGCAGTACTTC. It is translated as CASSEGQALGTEQYF.

The CDR3 here is CASSERIGGRAGELFF. CDR3 bases: TGTGCCAGCAGTGAAAGAATAGGGGGGAGGGCCGGGGAGCTGTTTTTT. The chain links TRBV6-1 to TRBJ2-2; TRBD2 is a possible D gene (7 bases). This CDR3 is built from 16 residues. The germline V and J ends were trimmed by 2 bases and 6 bases, with 16 bases remaining between them. Germline CDR1 and CDR2: MNHNS and SASEGT.